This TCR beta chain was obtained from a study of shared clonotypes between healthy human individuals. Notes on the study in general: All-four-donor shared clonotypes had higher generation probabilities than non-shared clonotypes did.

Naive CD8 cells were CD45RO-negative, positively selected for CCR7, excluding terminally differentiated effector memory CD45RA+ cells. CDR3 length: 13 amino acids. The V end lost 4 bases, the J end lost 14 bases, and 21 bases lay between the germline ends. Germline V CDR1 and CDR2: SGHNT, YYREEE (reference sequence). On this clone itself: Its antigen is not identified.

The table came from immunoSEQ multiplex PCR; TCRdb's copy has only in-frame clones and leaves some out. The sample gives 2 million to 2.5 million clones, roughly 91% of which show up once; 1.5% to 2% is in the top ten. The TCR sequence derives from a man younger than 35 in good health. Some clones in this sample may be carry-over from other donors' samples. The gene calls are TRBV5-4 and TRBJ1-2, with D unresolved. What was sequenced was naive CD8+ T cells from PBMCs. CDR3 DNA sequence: TGTGCCAGCAGCGGCCTACTGGACGTTTTTAAAACCTTC. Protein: CASSGLLDVFKTF.